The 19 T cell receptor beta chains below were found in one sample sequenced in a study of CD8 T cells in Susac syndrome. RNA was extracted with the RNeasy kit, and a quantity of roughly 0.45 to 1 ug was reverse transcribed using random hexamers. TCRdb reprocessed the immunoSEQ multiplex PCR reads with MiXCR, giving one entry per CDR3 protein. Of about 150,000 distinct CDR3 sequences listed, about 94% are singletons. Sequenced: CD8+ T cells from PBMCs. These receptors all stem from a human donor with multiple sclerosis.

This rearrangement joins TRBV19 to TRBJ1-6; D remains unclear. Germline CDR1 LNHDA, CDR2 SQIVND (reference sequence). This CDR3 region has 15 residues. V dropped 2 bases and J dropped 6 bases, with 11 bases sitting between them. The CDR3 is CASSISRSSNSPLHF. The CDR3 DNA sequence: TGTGCCAGTAGTATATCACGCAGTAGTAATTCACCCCTCCACTTT.

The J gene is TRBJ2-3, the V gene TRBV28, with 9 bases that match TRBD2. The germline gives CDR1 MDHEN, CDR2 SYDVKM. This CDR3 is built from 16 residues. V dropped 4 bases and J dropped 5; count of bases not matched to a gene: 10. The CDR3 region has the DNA TGTGCCAGCAGTTCCCTTCGCGGGGGGGCGCGAGATACGCAGTATTTT. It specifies CASSSLRGGARDTQYF.

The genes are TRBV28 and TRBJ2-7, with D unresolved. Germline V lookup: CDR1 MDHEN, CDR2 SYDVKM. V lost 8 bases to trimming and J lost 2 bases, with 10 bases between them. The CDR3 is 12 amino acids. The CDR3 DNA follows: TGTGCCAGCTCAAACGTCCCCTACGAGCAGTACTTC. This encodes CASSNVPYEQYF.

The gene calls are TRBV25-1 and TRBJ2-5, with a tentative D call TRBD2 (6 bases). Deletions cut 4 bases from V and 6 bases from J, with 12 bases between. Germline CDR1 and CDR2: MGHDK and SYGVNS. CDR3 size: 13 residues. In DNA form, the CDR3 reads TGTGCCAGCAGTGGGGGGGTTGGTAAGACCCAGTACTTC. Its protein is CASSGGVGKTQYF.

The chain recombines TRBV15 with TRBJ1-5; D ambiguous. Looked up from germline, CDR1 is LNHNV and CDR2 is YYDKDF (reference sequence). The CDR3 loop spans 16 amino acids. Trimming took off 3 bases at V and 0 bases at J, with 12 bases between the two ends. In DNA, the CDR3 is TGTGCCACCAGCAGGGTCGGACCGTATAGCAATCAGCCCCAGCATTTT. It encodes CATSRVGPYSNQPQHF. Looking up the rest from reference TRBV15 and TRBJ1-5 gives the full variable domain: DAMVIQNPRYQVTQFGKPVTLSCSQTLNHNVMYWYQQKSSQAPKLLFHYYDKDFNNEADTPDNFQSRRPNTSFCFLDIRSPGLGDTAMYLCATSRVGPYSNQPQHFGDGTRLSIL.

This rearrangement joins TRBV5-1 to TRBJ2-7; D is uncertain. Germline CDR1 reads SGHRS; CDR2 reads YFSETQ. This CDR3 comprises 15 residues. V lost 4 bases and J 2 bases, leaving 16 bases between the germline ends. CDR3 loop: CASSGGPRTAYEQYF. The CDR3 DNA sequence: TGCGCCAGCAGCGGTGGACCGCGGACGGCCTACGAGCAGTACTTC.

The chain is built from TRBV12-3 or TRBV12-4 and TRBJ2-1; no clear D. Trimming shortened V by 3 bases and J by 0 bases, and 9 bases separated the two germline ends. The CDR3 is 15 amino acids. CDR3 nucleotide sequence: TGTGCCAGCAGTTTCAAGGTCTCCTCCTACAATGAGCAGTTCTTC. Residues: CASSFKVSSYNEQFF.

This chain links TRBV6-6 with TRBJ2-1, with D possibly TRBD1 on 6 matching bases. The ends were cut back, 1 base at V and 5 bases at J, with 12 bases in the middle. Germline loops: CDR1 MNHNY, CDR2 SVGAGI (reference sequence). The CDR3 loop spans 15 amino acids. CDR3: CASSYYPTGNNEQFF. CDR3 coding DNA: TGTGCCAGCAGTTACTACCCAACAGGGAACAATGAGCAGTTCTTC.

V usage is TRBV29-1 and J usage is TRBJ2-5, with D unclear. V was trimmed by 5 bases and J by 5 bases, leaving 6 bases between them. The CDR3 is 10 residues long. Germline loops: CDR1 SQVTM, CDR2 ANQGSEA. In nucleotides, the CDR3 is TGCAGCGTTCTTTTGGAGACCCAGTACTTC. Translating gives CSVLLETQYF.

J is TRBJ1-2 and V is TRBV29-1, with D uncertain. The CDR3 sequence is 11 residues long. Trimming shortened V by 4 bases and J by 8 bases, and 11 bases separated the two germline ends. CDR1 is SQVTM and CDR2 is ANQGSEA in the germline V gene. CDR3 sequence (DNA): TGCAGCGTTGTCAGCCGGCGGGGCTACACCTTC. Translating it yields CSVVSRRGYTF.

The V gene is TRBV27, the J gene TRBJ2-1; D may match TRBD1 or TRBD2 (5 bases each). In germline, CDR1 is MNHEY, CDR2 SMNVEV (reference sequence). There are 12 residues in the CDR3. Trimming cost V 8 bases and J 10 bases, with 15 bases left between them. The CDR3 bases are TGTGCCAGCGGAAAACCGGGACGGGAGCAGTTCTTC. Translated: CASGKPGREQFF.

The CDR3 spells CASSWGLNYGYTF. DNA for the CDR3: TGTGCCAGCAGCTGGGGATTAAACTATGGCTACACCTTC. The chain joins TRBV12-3 or TRBV12-4 to TRBJ1-2, with D hard to call. This CDR3 region has 13 residues. V shed 6 bases and J shed 2 bases, with 10 bases lying between them.

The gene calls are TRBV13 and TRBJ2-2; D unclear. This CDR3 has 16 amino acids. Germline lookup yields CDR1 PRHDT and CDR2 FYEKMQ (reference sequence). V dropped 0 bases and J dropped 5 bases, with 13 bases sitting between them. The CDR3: CASSLGDGSTTGELFF. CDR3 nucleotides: TGTGCCAGCAGCTTAGGCGATGGCAGCACGACCGGGGAGCTGTTTTTT.

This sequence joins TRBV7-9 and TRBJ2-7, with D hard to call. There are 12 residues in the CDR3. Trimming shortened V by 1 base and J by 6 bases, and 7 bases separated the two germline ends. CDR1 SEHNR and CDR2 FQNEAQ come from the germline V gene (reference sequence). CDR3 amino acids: CASSLGSGEQYF. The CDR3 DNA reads TGTGCCAGCAGCTTAGGCTCAGGCGAGCAGTACTTC.

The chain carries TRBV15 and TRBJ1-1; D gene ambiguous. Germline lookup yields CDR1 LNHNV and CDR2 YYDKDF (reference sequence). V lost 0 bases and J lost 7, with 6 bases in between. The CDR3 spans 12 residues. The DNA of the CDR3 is TGTGCCACCAGCAGAGATCGGGTTGAAGCTTTCTTT. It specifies CATSRDRVEAFF.

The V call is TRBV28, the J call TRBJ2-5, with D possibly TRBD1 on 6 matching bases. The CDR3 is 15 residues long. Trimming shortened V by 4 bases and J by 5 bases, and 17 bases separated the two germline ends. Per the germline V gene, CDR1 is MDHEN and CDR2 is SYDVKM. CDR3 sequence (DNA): TGTGCCAGCAGTTCCCCAGGGGCATTTACGGAGACCCAGTACTTC. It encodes CASSSPGAFTETQYF.

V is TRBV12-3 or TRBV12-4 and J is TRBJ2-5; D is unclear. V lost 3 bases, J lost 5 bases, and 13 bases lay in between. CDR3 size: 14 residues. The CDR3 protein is CASSFSRFIETQYF. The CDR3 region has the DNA TGTGCCAGCAGTTTTTCCCGCTTTATTGAGACCCAGTACTTC.

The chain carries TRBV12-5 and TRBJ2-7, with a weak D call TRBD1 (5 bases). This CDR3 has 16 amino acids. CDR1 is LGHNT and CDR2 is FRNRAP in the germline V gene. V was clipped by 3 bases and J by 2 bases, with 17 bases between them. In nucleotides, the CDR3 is TGTGCTAGTGGTTTCCCTACAGGTGGAGTCACCTACGAGCAGTACTTC. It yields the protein CASGFPTGGVTYEQYF.

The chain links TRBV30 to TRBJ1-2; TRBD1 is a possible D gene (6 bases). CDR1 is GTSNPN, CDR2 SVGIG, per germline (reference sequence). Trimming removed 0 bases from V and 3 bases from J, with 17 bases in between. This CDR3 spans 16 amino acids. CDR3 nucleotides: TGTGCCTGGAGTGTAGGGGAGTACAGGGCCTACTATGGCTACACCTTC. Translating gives CAWSVGEYRAYYGYTF.